This record looks at one T cell receptor (beta chain) sequence and its context. Trimming cost V 9 bases and J 2 bases, with 10 bases left between them. The CDR3 loop spans 12 amino acids. Germline CDR1 is SNHLY and CDR2 is FYNNEI. Original handling: Estimates of nucleated cell counts were drawn from the amplification of reference gene primers. Here immunoSEQ multiplex PCR was the method, and the copy in TCRdb shows in-frame clones only, minus some. Clone size and V and J calls were adopted from that table, with D and trimming inferred from the DNA. This sample has about 250,000 clones, with around 85% found just once. These data belong to a study of blood T cell repertoires in COVID-19. Background on the study: Acute and convalescent COVID-19 samples came from the United States, Italy and Spain. Sources were T cells, B-cell-depleted T cells, or PBMCs; the material itself was cDNA or gDNA.

The clonotype originates from a woman aged 40 to 55 with active or convalescent COVID-19. This sequence joins TRBV2 and TRBJ2-5, with D tentatively TRBD1 (6 bases). Sequencing used peripheral blood. Here the CDR3 reads CARSGAQETQYF. The CDR3 nucleotides read TGTGCCAGATCAGGGGCTCAAGAGACCCAGTACTTC.